The 29 T cell receptor beta chains below all came from one sample that was sequenced in a study of neurological immune-mediated disorders. TCRdb analysed the 5' RACE reads with MiXCR anew, one entry per CDR3 protein. The repertoire includes just over 95,000 distinct CDR3 sequences, 3% to 4.5% of them detected once, and 5% to 7.5% sits in the top ten. The sample taken for sequencing was PBMCs. These receptors were taken from a woman under 30 with multiple sclerosis.

The table lists this clonotype with many counts. This chain joins TRBV24-1 and TRBJ2-3, with unresolved D. The germline V and J ends were trimmed by 3 bases and 4 bases, with 7 bases remaining between them. The CDR3 contains 13 residues. The germline gives CDR1 KGHDR, CDR2 SFDVKD. CDR3: CATSDPHPDTQYF. The CDR3 coding sequence is TGTGCCACCAGTGATCCACATCCAGATACGCAGTATTTT.

This clonotype came up many times. This chain joins TRBV25-1 and TRBJ2-1; D unresolved. The CDR3 consists of 12 residues. Trimming took 5 bases from V and 13 from J, leaving 15 bases between them. Looked up from germline, CDR1 is MGHDK and CDR2 is SYGVNS. CDR3 nucleotides: TGTGCCAGCAGTTCCTCTACGCATTTTCAGTTCTTC. Translated, it gives CASSSSTHFQFF.

Ten or more counts support this clonotype. The chain is built from TRBV5-5 and TRBJ2-1, with 11 bases aligning to TRBD2. Germline lookup yields CDR1 SGHKS and CDR2 YYEKEE (reference sequence). The trim removed 6 bases at V and 6 bases at J, leaving 20 bases unmatched. The CDR3 extends over 19 amino acids. CDR3 nucleotides: TGTGCCAGCAACCTTGGACTAGCGGGCACACAGGGGGGGCCCAATGAGCAGTTCTTC. The encoded protein is CASNLGLAGTQGGPNEQFF.

This clonotype was seen repeatedly, ten times or more. The chain couples TRBV20-1 to TRBJ2-3; 8 bases fit TRBD2. CDR1 is DFQATT, CDR2 SNEGSKA, per germline (reference sequence). V was pared by 6 bases and J by 2 bases, with 13 bases of the junction left unmatched. CDR3 length equals 16 residues. The CDR3: CSADTARGGNTDTQYF. For the CDR3, the DNA is TGCAGTGCCGATACCGCTCGGGGGGGGAACACAGATACGCAGTATTTT.

The table lists this clonotype with many counts. This chain uses TRBV5-1 with TRBJ2-3, with TRBD2 as a possible D gene (5 bases). V lost 2 bases and J lost 7, with 8 bases in between. This CDR3 region has 12 residues. Germline V gene lookup returns CDR1 SGHRS and CDR2 YFSETQ. The CDR3 here is CASSFEGNTQYF. DNA for the CDR3: TGCGCCAGCAGCTTTGAGGGCAATACGCAGTATTTT.

This clonotype came up many times. The rearrangement uses TRBV7-2 and TRBJ1-2, with D unclear. V was clipped by 4 bases and J by 2 bases, with 11 bases between them. There are 14 residues in the CDR3. Germline V gene lookup returns CDR1 SGHTA and CDR2 FQGNSA. CDR3 residues: CASSSDSTNYGYTF. In DNA, the CDR3 is TGTGCCAGCAGCTCGGACTCAACAAACTATGGCTACACCTTC.

V usage is TRBV5-4 and J usage is TRBJ1-3, with 7 bases that match TRBD1. The V gene end was trimmed by 5 bases and the J gene end by 0 bases; junction bases not matched to a gene: 8. The CDR3 is 16 residues long. Germline loops: CDR1 SGHNT, CDR2 YYREEE (reference sequence). The CDR3 nucleotides are TGTGCCAGCAGTCGGGACAGCCCCAGCTCTGGAAACACCATATATTTT. Translated: CASSRDSPSSGNTIYF.

This clonotype occurred many times. The chain carries TRBV12-3 or TRBV12-4 and TRBJ1-1, with D perhaps matching TRBD1 (6 bases). The V end was cut by 5 bases, the J end by 3 bases, with 22 bases between. The CDR3 extends over 17 amino acids. In DNA, the CDR3 is TGTGCCAGCAGTCCCTCGGGAATCGACAGGTCGGACACTGAAGCTTTCTTT. Translating it yields CASSPSGIDRSDTEAFF.

This clonotype occurred many times. CDR3 sequence: CSVDRVHEQFF. CDR3 bases: TGCAGCGTTGATAGGGTCCATGAGCAGTTCTTC. The V and J genes are TRBV29-1 and TRBJ2-1, with D uncertain. Looked up from germline, CDR1 is SQVTM and CDR2 is ANQGSEA. This CDR3 has 11 residues. V was shortened by 3 bases and J by 8 bases, with 8 bases between the two germline ends.

The chain links TRBV6-2 or TRBV6-3 to TRBJ2-3, with TRBD2 matching over 14 bases. The CDR3 loop spans 18 amino acids. With V trimmed by 6 bases and J by 0 bases, 8 bases remained unmatched. Germline lookup yields CDR1 MNHEY and CDR2 SVGEGT. This chain's CDR3 is CASSRGLAGVDSTDTQYF. In DNA form, the CDR3 reads TGTGCCAGCAGCCGGGGACTAGCGGGAGTCGATAGCACAGATACGCAGTATTTT.

The sample holds a few counts of this clonotype. The chain employs TRBV6-5 and TRBJ1-2; D gene ambiguous. Germline CDR1 reads MNHEY; CDR2 reads SVGAGI. Trimming left V 6 bases short and J 3 bases short, with 11 bases between. The CDR3 sequence is 13 residues long. This CDR3 is CASSRSPHYGYTF. The CDR3 bases are TGTGCCAGCAGCCGTAGCCCCCACTATGGCTACACCTTC.

Ten or more counts support this clonotype. The chain joins TRBV5-1 to TRBJ1-1, with 7 bases lining up with TRBD1. The CDR3 spans 15 residues. Germline V CDR1 and CDR2: SGHRS, YFSETQ. Trimming at V came to 4 bases and at J to 4 bases, leaving 10 bases not matched to a gene. DNA of the CDR3: TGCGCCAGCAGCCTTATGACAGGGTCAGCCACTGAAGCTTTCTTT. This sequence encodes CASSLMTGSATEAFF.

This clonotype was counted ten times or more. This rearrangement joins TRBV12-3 or TRBV12-4 to TRBJ2-5; 7 bases are a match to TRBD2. This CDR3 is built from 13 residues. V lost 3 bases, J lost 3 bases, and 1 base stayed unmatched. CDR3 residues: CASSFAGEETQYF. The CDR3 DNA reads as TGTGCCAGCAGTTTTGCGGGAGAAGAGACCCAGTACTTC.

This clonotype was recorded many times. J is TRBJ1-1 and V is TRBV5-1, with a possible D match to TRBD1 (6 bases). This CDR3 spans 15 amino acids. Per the germline V gene, CDR1 is SGHRS and CDR2 is YFSETQ. Trimming removed 0 bases from V and 1 base from J, with 10 bases in between. The CDR3 nucleotides are TGCGCCAGCAGCTTGGCCAGGGGAGAGAACACTGAAGCTTTCTTT. Encoded protein: CASSLARGENTEAFF.

Ten or more counts support this clonotype. The chain recombines TRBV7-8 with TRBJ1-1; no firm D call. This CDR3 is 14 amino acids long. Germline assignment: CDR1 SGHVS and CDR2 FQNEAQ. Trimming pared 1 base from V and 0 bases from J, leaving 6 bases between. The CDR3 DNA is TGTGCCAGCAGCTTAGGAGAGGTGAACACTGAAGCTTTCTTT. Protein product: CASSLGEVNTEAFF. Full variable domain (missing parts from reference TRBV7-8 and TRBJ1-1): GAGVSQSPRYKVAKRGQDVALRCDPISGHVSLFWYQQALGQGPEFLTYFQNEAQLDKSGLPSDRFFAERPEGSVSTLKIQRTQQEDSAVYLCASSLGEVNTEAFFGQGTRLTVV.

Ten or more counts support this clonotype. The V gene is TRBV12-3 or TRBV12-4, the J gene TRBJ2-1; 13 nucleotides line up with TRBD2. This CDR3 has 15 residues. V shed 5 bases, J shed 8 bases, and the junction held 6 bases outside the gene matches. This CDR3 is CASSQGLAGVYEQFF. The CDR3 bases are TGTGCCAGCAGTCAAGGACTAGCGGGAGTGTATGAGCAGTTCTTC.

Many counts were recorded for this clonotype. The rearrangement links TRBV12-3 or TRBV12-4 to TRBJ2-2, with 7 bases that match TRBD2. The CDR3 runs 15 residues. The junction had 7 bases not matched to a gene; V was cut back by 6 bases and J by 3 bases. The CDR3 loop reads CASSPSGVDTGELFF. CDR3 bases: TGTGCCAGCAGCCCGAGCGGGGTCGACACCGGGGAGCTGTTTTTT.

The sample holds many counts of this clonotype. V and J are TRBV7-2 and TRBJ1-5; tentative D call: TRBD1 (5 bases). The V and J ends lost 0 bases and 2 bases respectively, with 11 bases between them. Germline loops: CDR1 SGHTA, CDR2 FQGNSA. The CDR3 sequence is 16 residues long. CDR3 nucleotides: TGTGCCAGCAGCTTAGCGGGGCAGGGCGGCAATCAGCCCCAGCATTTT. Protein sequence: CASSLAGQGGNQPQHF.

Many counts were recorded for this clonotype. V gene TRBV11-3 combines with J gene TRBJ2-1; D ambiguous. CDR3 length equals 14 residues. CDR1 and CDR2 from the germline V gene are SGHNT and YENEEA. Trimming took 5 bases from V and 5 from J, leaving 13 bases between them. CDR3 DNA: TGTGCCAGCAGCCGTAGGGCTGTTGACAATGAGCAGTTCTTC. It yields the protein CASSRRAVDNEQFF. Full variable domain (missing parts from reference TRBV11-3 and TRBJ2-1): EAGVVQSPRYKIIEKKQPVAFWCNPISGHNTLYWYLQNLGQGPELLIRYENEEAVDDSQLPKDRFSAERLKGVDSTLKIQPAELGDSAVYLCASSRRAVDNEQFFGPGTRLTVL.

This clonotype was seen at least ten times. The CDR3 DNA sequence: TGTGCCAGCAGTCCCCCGACTAGCGGGAGGCGCGGGTGGAATGAGCAGTTCTTC. Translating gives CASSPPTSGRRGWNEQFF. This chain connects TRBV27 to TRBJ2-1, with 13 positions matching TRBD2. The V and J ends lost 5 bases and 7 bases, in that order; junction bases with no gene match: 14. CDR3 length: 18 residues. CDR1 is MNHEY, CDR2 SMNVEV, per germline (reference sequence).

This clonotype occurred many times. This rearrangement joins TRBV12-3 or TRBV12-4 to TRBJ1-2, with D uncertain. This CDR3 region has 13 residues. V lost 2 bases, J lost 3 bases, and 7 bases lay in between. The CDR3 DNA follows: TGTGCCAGCAGTTTAAGGGCCGACTATGGCTACACCTTC. Translation gives CASSLRADYGYTF.

This clonotype was seen many times. The chain couples TRBV18 to TRBJ1-6; D not resolved. In germline, CDR1 is KGHSH, CDR2 LQKENI. This CDR3 has 15 amino acids. Trimming pared 1 base from V and 7 bases from J, leaving 11 bases between. The CDR3 DNA sequence: TGTGCCAGCTCACCACGAGCCCCTCTCAATTCACCCCTCCACTTT. This sequence encodes CASSPRAPLNSPLHF.

This clonotype occurred a few times. The J gene is TRBJ2-7, the V gene TRBV18; D gene ambiguous. Per the germline V gene, CDR1 is KGHSH and CDR2 is LQKENI. V lost 6 bases to trimming and J lost 2 bases, with 17 bases between them. The CDR3 spans 15 residues. The CDR3 protein is CASSPGKTLAYEQYF. CDR3 nucleotide sequence: TGTGCCAGCTCTCCTGGCAAGACCCTAGCCTACGAGCAGTACTTC.

There are a few counts of this clonotype. Being one base from a much bigger clone, this may be a read error. V and J are TRBV7-2 and TRBJ2-5; the D is unclear. CDR1 is SGHTA, CDR2 FQGNSA, per germline. CDR3 length equals 13 residues. The CDR3 bases are TGTGCCAGCAGCTTAGGGCAGGAAGAGAACCAGTACTTC. It specifies CASSLGQEENQYF.

The table lists this clonotype with a few counts. The genes are TRBV5-1 and TRBJ1-3; D is undetermined. This CDR3 has 14 amino acids. CDR1 and CDR2 from the germline V gene are SGHRS and YFSETQ. V was trimmed by 0 bases and J by 1 base, leaving 5 bases between them. CDR3 protein: CASSLAPSGNTIYF. DNA of the CDR3: TGCGCCAGCAGCTTGGCACCTTCTGGAAACACCATATATTTT.

This clonotype was seen many times. The CDR3 sequence is CASSLEGFRDIQYF. CDR3 nucleotide sequence: TGCGCCAGCAGCTTGGAGGGATTCAGGGACATTCAGTACTTC. V and J are TRBV5-1 and TRBJ2-4, with a weak D call TRBD1 (5 bases). With 0 bases removed from V and 8 bases from J, the gap between germline ends came to 12 bases. Germline values: CDR1 SGHRS, CDR2 YFSETQ. The CDR3 runs 14 residues.

This clonotype was seen repeatedly, ten times or more. This rearrangement joins TRBV20-1 to TRBJ1-1; a weak D match, TRBD1 (5 bases). Trimming removed 0 bases at V and 1 base at J, with 9 bases between. Germline CDR1 and CDR2: DFQATT and SNEGSKA (reference sequence). The length of the CDR3 is 14 residues. The CDR3: CSAREGGPNTEAFF. The CDR3 nucleotides are TGCAGTGCTAGAGAGGGGGGACCGAACACTGAAGCTTTCTTT.

This clonotype was picked up many times. The CDR3 is CASSYSSRAGEKLFF. The CDR3 bases are TGTGCCAGCAGTTACTCGAGCCGGGCGGGAGAAAAACTGTTTTTT. J is TRBJ1-4 and V is TRBV6-5; D ambiguous. Germline V gives CDR1 MNHEY, CDR2 SVGAGI. Trimming took 0 bases from V and 8 from J, leaving 13 bases between them. This CDR3 has 15 amino acids.

In its sample, this clonotype was seen many times. This rearrangement joins TRBV4-1 to TRBJ1-1, with D possibly matching TRBD1 (5 bases). Germline CDR1 reads MGHRA; CDR2 reads YSYEKL. The CDR3 totals 15 residues. Trimming took off 1 base at V and 1 base at J, with 10 bases between the two ends. The chain's CDR3 is CASSQGGAGNTEAFF. In DNA form, the CDR3 reads TGCGCCAGCAGCCAAGGGGGCGCGGGGAACACTGAAGCTTTCTTT.